This T cell receptor beta chain was sequenced during a study of vaccination and CD4 T cells after COVID-19. Details on this clonotype: Its target is unknown.

Sequencing of cultured CD4+ T cell DNA used the Oncomine TCR Beta short-read assay. TCRdb re-analysed the PCR reads in MiXCR, keeping a single row per CDR3 protein. The sample lists about 18,000 distinct CDR3 sequences, approximately 59% occurring once. Sample treatment: approximately 9-day PBMC culture with coronavirus spike peptide pools or control peptides (ViraFEST assay). The CDR3 runs 14 residues. V dropped 1 base and J dropped 0 bases, with 7 bases sitting between them. Looked up from germline, CDR1 is DFQATT and CDR2 is SNEGSKA (reference sequence). This material consisted of CD4+ T cells from blood, cultured in vitro, taken after SARS-CoV-2 vaccination. The clonotype was recovered from a human donor who had recovered from COVID-19. The V gene is TRBV20-1, the J gene TRBJ1-3; D unresolved. In DNA form, the CDR3 reads TGCAGTGCTAGAGCCCGTCTCTCTGGAAACACCATATATTTT. It encodes CSARARLSGNTIYF.